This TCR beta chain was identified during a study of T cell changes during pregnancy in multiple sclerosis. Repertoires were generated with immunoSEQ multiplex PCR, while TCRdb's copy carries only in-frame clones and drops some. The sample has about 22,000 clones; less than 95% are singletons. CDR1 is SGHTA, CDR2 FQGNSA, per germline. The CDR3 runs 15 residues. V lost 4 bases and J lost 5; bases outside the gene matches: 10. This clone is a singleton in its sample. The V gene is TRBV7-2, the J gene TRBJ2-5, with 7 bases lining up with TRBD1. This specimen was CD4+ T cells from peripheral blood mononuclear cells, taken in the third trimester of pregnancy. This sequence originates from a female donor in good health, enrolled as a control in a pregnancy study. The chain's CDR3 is CASSSEGAPRETQYF. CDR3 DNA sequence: TGTGCCAGCAGCTCCGAGGGGGCCCCTAGGGAGACCCAGTACTTC. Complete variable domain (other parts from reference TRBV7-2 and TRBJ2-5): GAGVSQSPSNKVTEKGKDVELRCDPISGHTALYWYRQSLGQGLEFLIYFQGNSAPDKSGLPSDRFSAERTGGSVSTLTIQRTQQEDSAVYLCASSSEGAPRETQYFGPGTRLLVL.